The entry that follows covers one T cell receptor beta chain sequence. Produced via immunoSEQ multiplex PCR; TCRdb's table is partial and in-frame only. The sample carries some 2.1 million clones, 85% to 95% recorded once. The source of the sample is a study of shared clonotypes between healthy human individuals. Germline V gene data show CDR1 as ENHRY and CDR2 as SYGVKD. There are 13 residues in the CDR3. V dropped 6 bases and J dropped 5; count of bases not matched to a gene: 5. Sequenced input: naive CD4+ T cells sorted from blood. Subset here: CD45RA+ positively selected. This sequence originates from a man aged 18 to 30 in good health. This chain connects TRBV10-3 to TRBJ2-5; 8 bases align to TRBD2. The CDR3 here is CAIRSTSAETQYF. DNA of the CDR3: TGTGCCATCAGATCGACTAGCGCTGAGACCCAGTACTTC.